This is a list of T cell receptor beta chains from one sample in a study of type 1 regulatory T cells. TCRdb called the reads again in MiXCR, with one record for every CDR3 protein. The repertoire has approximately 42,000 distinct CDR3 sequences, about 12% of them found once; the top ten carry over 7.5%. Their cognate antigens are unknown. The sample comprised cultured non-Tr1 T cells, either the whole culture or a sorted T cell fraction (not recorded which). The source is a human donor in good health. CDR3s include the opening cysteine and the closing phenylalanine or tryptophan. Each record gives: V gene, clone size, J gene, D gene, CDR3 DNA, CDR3 protein. A D gene is named only where the DNA matches it firmly. Only some rows state a clone size, as once, few, many or a class for expanded clones.

TRBV30,many,TRBJ1-3,TRBD1,TGTGCCTGGAGTTCCTCCGGAGGGGGCAACACCATATATTTT,CAWSSSGGGNTIYF
TRBV20-1,many,TRBJ1-1,NA,TGCAGTGCCCCCCGACAGCCCAACACTGAAGCTTTCTTT,CSAPRQPNTEAFF
TRBV12-3/TRBV12-4,many,TRBJ2-1,TRBD2,TGTGCCAGCAGTTTAGGAAGACAGGGAGGGACTAGCGGGAGAGAAAATGAGCAGTTCTTC,CASSLGRQGGTSGRENEQFF
TRBV5-5,few,TRBJ2-3,NA,TGTGCCAGCAGCTTGGTCCCAGAAGCAGACACGCAGTATTTT,CASSLVPEADTQYF
TRBV7-2,medium-sized,TRBJ2-3,NA,TGTGCCAGCAGCTTAGTTGTAGATACGCAGTATTTT,CASSLVVDTQYF
TRBV20-1,many,TRBJ2-7,TRBD2,TGCAGTGCCGGGACTAACATCGAGCAGTACTTC,CSAGTNIEQYF
TRBV24-1,NA,TRBJ2-7,NA,TGTGCCACCCCCGTTGGGTACGAGCAGTACTTC,CATPVGYEQYF
TRBV7-2,few,TRBJ2-3,TRBD1,TGTGCCAGCAGCCTTCGGGACAGGGCCGGGGGTACGCAGTATTTT,CASSLRDRAGGTQYF
TRBV7-6,few,TRBJ2-7,NA,TGTGCCAGCAGCCCAAACGAGGCCTCCGCAACCTACGAGCAGTACTTC,CASSPNEASATYEQYF
TRBV2,NA,TRBJ1-2,TRBD1,TGTGCCAGCAGACTTGGACAGGATTTTAACTATGGCTACACCTTC,CASRLGQDFNYGYTF
TRBV12-3/TRBV12-4,few,TRBJ1-1,NA,TGTGCCAGCAGTTTAGACAGTAACACTGAAGCTTTCTTT,CASSLDSNTEAFF
TRBV28,many,TRBJ2-7,NA,TGTGCCAGCACCGACACTAGGGAGCAGTACTTC,CASTDTREQYF
TRBV5-1,NA,TRBJ1-1,NA,TGCGCCAGCAGCTTGTTTGCAGACACTGAAGCTTTCTTT,CASSLFADTEAFF
TRBV6-1,many,TRBJ2-7,NA,TGTGCCAGCAGGGGGGCTGGGCGTAACTACGAGCAGTACTTC,CASRGAGRNYEQYF
TRBV12-3/TRBV12-4,many,TRBJ2-5,NA,TGTGCCAGCAGCCTACCAGGGGGGCTCGCGGAGACCCAGTACTTC,CASSLPGGLAETQYF
TRBV12-3/TRBV12-4,many,TRBJ2-3,TRBD1,TGTGCCAGCAGTCCCGGGACAGGGGGCCAACGCACAGATACGCAGTATTTT,CASSPGTGGQRTDTQYF
TRBV7-2,few,TRBJ2-1,NA,TGTGCCAGCAGCCCCCAGAAGTCTAGCGCCCTTTTCTGGGAGCAGTTCTTC,CASSPQKSSALFWEQFF
TRBV30,NA,TRBJ2-1,NA,TGTGCCTGGGGTGTAGACGCCAACAATGAGCAGTTCTTC,CAWGVDANNEQFF
TRBV10-3,many,TRBJ2-2,NA,TGTGCCATCAGTGCATCGGGTGGGACCGGGGAGCTGTTTTTT,CAISASGGTGELFF
TRBV5-1,NA,TRBJ2-5,NA,TGCGCCAGCAGCTTGATTTTTGGTAAAGAGACCCAGTACTTC,CASSLIFGKETQYF
TRBV3-1,many,TRBJ2-1,TRBD2,TGTGCCAGCACTAGCGGGAACTACAATGAGCAGTTCTTC,CASTSGNYNEQFF
TRBV9,NA,TRBJ2-6,TRBD1,TGTGCCAGCAGCCGGGACAGAGACTCTGGGGCCAACGTCCTGACTTTC,CASSRDRDSGANVLTF
TRBV5-4,few,TRBJ2-1,NA,TGTGCCAGCAGCTCTAAGCGGAGCTCCTACAATGAGCAGTTCTTC,CASSSKRSSYNEQFF
TRBV7-2,many,TRBJ1-1,TRBD1,TGTGCCAGCAGCCCACACCCCGTCGGGACAGGGAGTCCAAGCACTGAAGCTTTCTTT,CASSPHPVGTGSPSTEAFF
TRBV20-1,many,TRBJ2-7,NA,TGCAGCCTCTCTACGGCCCTTGACGAGCAGTACTTC,CSLSTALDEQYF
TRBV3-1,many,TRBJ1-1,NA,TGTGCCAGCAGCCAAGAAGAGAACACTGAAGCTTTCTTT,CASSQEENTEAFF
TRBV4-3,many,TRBJ2-2,NA,TGCGCCAGCAGCCAAGAGGGCAGCACCGGGGAGCTGTTTTTT,CASSQEGSTGELFF
TRBV10-3,NA,TRBJ2-1,NA,TGTACCATCAGTGAAAAGAAGCTTGAGCAGTTCTTC,CTISEKKLEQFF
TRBV6-5,many,TRBJ2-6,TRBD1,TGTGCCAGCAGTGCACACAGGGGTGGGGCCAACGTCCTGACTTTC,CASSAHRGGANVLTF
TRBV20-1,many,TRBJ2-1,NA,TGCAGTGCTAGAAAACAGGGTCGCTCTGACAATGAGCAGTTCTTC,CSARKQGRSDNEQFF
TRBV10-3,many,TRBJ2-3,TRBD1,TGTGCCATCAGTGAGGAGACAGGGGCCGGAGATACGCAGTATTTT,CAISEETGAGDTQYF
TRBV14,NA,TRBJ2-3,TRBD1,TGTGCCAGCAGCCCGGGACAGGGCCAGGCCACAGATACGCAGTATTTT,CASSPGQGQATDTQYF
TRBV5-1,few,TRBJ2-2,NA,TGCGCCAGCAGCTTCGATAGCGGACCCACCGGGGAGCTGTTTTTT,CASSFDSGPTGELFF
TRBV24-1,NA,TRBJ1-5,NA,TGTGCCACCAGCCGAGGAGGGTCCGGGCAGCCCCAGCATTTT,CATSRGGSGQPQHF
TRBV9,medium-sized,TRBJ2-2,NA,TGTGCCAGCAGCCTGAGATCGAACACCGGGGAGCTGTTTTTT,CASSLRSNTGELFF
TRBV5-1,many,TRBJ2-1,NA,TGCGCCAGCAGCTTGTTAGGGGGGCGGACCTACAATGAGCAGTTCTTC,CASSLLGGRTYNEQFF
TRBV15,NA,TRBJ2-7,NA,TGTGCCACCAGCAGAGGGGGGCAGGACACGATCTACGAGCAGTACTTC,CATSRGGQDTIYEQYF
TRBV25-1,many,TRBJ1-6,NA,TGTGCCAGCAGTGAATTTCGGGGTAATAATTCACCCCTCCACTTT,CASSEFRGNNSPLHF
TRBV7-2,many,TRBJ2-2,TRBD2,TGTGCCAGCAACACACCGGGACTAGCGGCCACCGGGGAGCTGTTTTTT,CASNTPGLAATGELFF
TRBV18,NA,TRBJ1-1,NA,TGTGCCAGCTCACCAGGAGCTGAAGCTTTCTTT,CASSPGAEAFF
TRBV9,many,TRBJ2-3,NA,TGTGCCAGCAGCTCAACATCCGGGGCCGCCGTAGCAGATACGCAGTATTTT,CASSSTSGAAVADTQYF
TRBV9,NA,TRBJ2-7,NA,TGTGCCAGCAGCGTCTCTACTAGCTCCTACGAGCAGTACTTC,CASSVSTSSYEQYF
TRBV11-1,many,TRBJ1-2,NA,TGTGCCAGCAGCATTATGCCTAACTATGGCTACACCTTC,CASSIMPNYGYTF
TRBV7-2,NA,TRBJ2-3,TRBD2,TGTGCCAGCAGCGCCCAAGCGGGAGCGACAACAGATACGCAGTATTTT,CASSAQAGATTDTQYF
TRBV19,few,TRBJ1-1,TRBD1,TGTGCCAGTAGAACAGGGGCGGGGGTGAACACTGAAGCTTTCTTT,CASRTGAGVNTEAFF
TRBV7-3,NA,TRBJ2-7,TRBD2,TGTGCCAGCAGCCGCGCAGCGGGGATTCTCTACGAGCAGTACTTC,CASSRAAGILYEQYF
TRBV27,many,TRBJ1-1,TRBD1,TGTGCCAGCAACCTAGGGTACAGGGGCCGTTTCTTT,CASNLGYRGRFF
TRBV6-2/TRBV6-3,many,TRBJ1-1,NA,TGTGCCAGCAGCCTCCCCCAGAAGAACACTGAAGCTTTCTTT,CASSLPQKNTEAFF
TRBV10-3,many,TRBJ1-5,NA,TGTGCCATCAGTGATGTCAGGGGTAGCAATCAGCCCCAGCATTTT,CAISDVRGSNQPQHF